This is a list of T cell receptor beta chains from one sample in a study of glioma-infiltrating T cells. One entry per CDR3 protein, called by TCRdb with MiXCR from the multiplex PCR reads. The table records approximately 190,000 distinct CDR3 sequences, roughly 32% of them present only once. Sequenced material: glioma tissue, nonneoplastic brain tissue, or PBMCs (not recorded which). The receptors here all came from a human donor with low-grade glioma or glioblastoma, undergoing nonglioma brain surgery, or in good health (not recorded which). Each CDR3 is given with its conserved first and last residue. A D gene is named only where the DNA matches it firmly. Not all rows give a size; the values are once, few, many and, for expanded clones, a class.

v_gene: TRBV15; abundance: medium-sized; len: 14; j_gene: TRBJ2-7; d_gene: TRBD1; CDR3nt: TGTGCCACCAGCAGAGGACAGGGGGCAGGAGAGCAGTACTTC; CDR3aa: CATSRGQGAGEQYF
v_gene: TRBV28; abundance: many; len: 14; j_gene: TRBJ2-6; d_gene: -; CDR3nt: TGTGCCACCGAGGGGGAGTCTGGGGCCAACGTCCTGACTTTC; CDR3aa: CATEGESGANVLTF
v_gene: TRBV27; abundance: many; len: 11; j_gene: TRBJ1-3; d_gene: -; CDR3nt: TGTGCCAGCGCTTCAGGAAACACCATATATTTT; CDR3aa: CASASGNTIYF
v_gene: TRBV6-2/TRBV6-3; abundance: many; len: 15; j_gene: TRBJ2-1; d_gene: -; CDR3nt: TGTGCCAGCAGTTACCGGGCAGGGGTTTACAATGAGCAGTTCTTC; CDR3aa: CASSYRAGVYNEQFF
v_gene: TRBV7-2; abundance: many; len: 14; j_gene: TRBJ2-3; d_gene: -; CDR3nt: TGTGCCAGCAGGGGGTCGGGGGCAACAGATACGCAGTATTTT; CDR3aa: CASRGSGATDTQYF
v_gene: TRBV6-6; abundance: -; len: 16; j_gene: TRBJ2-1; d_gene: TRBD2; CDR3nt: TGTGCCATCAGTCCCGGCCCAGCGGGAGAGGGTAATGAGCAGTTCTTC; CDR3aa: CAISPGPAGEGNEQFF
v_gene: TRBV11-2; abundance: many; len: 13; j_gene: TRBJ1-5; d_gene: TRBD1; CDR3nt: TGTGCCAGCAGCCGGGGACAGGGGGAGCCCCAGCATTTT; CDR3aa: CASSRGQGEPQHF
v_gene: TRBV20-1; abundance: many; len: 14; j_gene: TRBJ2-5; d_gene: -; CDR3nt: TGCAGTGCTCAACTCCAACAGGGCCAGAAGACCCAGTACTTC; CDR3aa: CSAQLQQGQKTQYF
v_gene: TRBV7-9; abundance: many; len: 15; j_gene: TRBJ2-7; d_gene: TRBD1; CDR3nt: TGTGCCAGCAGCCCCTGGGGGACAGGCTCCTACGAGCAGTACTTC; CDR3aa: CASSPWGTGSYEQYF
v_gene: TRBV29-1; abundance: -; len: 12; j_gene: TRBJ2-7; d_gene: -; CDR3nt: TGCAGCGCAGGAATCACCTCCTACGAGCAGTACTTC; CDR3aa: CSAGITSYEQYF
v_gene: TRBV5-1; abundance: -; len: 15; j_gene: TRBJ2-7; d_gene: TRBD1; CDR3nt: TGCGCCAGCATACGTCCCGGACAGGGCTACCACGAGCAGTACTTC; CDR3aa: CASIRPGQGYHEQYF
v_gene: TRBV20-1; abundance: many; len: 12; j_gene: TRBJ1-2; d_gene: -; CDR3nt: TGCAGTCCAGTGGGGGCGGACTATGGCTACACCTTC; CDR3aa: CSPVGADYGYTF
v_gene: TRBV29-1; abundance: -; len: 17; j_gene: TRBJ2-1; d_gene: TRBD2; CDR3nt: TGCATCGTTGATTGGAAGTGGGGACTAGCGGGGTACAATGAGCAGTTCTTC; CDR3aa: CIVDWKWGLAGYNEQFF
v_gene: TRBV28; abundance: many; len: 11; j_gene: TRBJ2-1; d_gene: -; CDR3nt: TGTGCAGTGAGTTCCTACAATGAGCAGTTCTTC; CDR3aa: CAVSSYNEQFF
v_gene: TRBV29-1; abundance: -; len: 13; j_gene: TRBJ2-1; d_gene: TRBD1; CDR3nt: TGCAGCGTTGAAGCCGGGACAGACTATGAGCAGTTCTTC; CDR3aa: CSVEAGTDYEQFF
v_gene: TRBV28; abundance: many; len: 19; j_gene: TRBJ2-5; d_gene: TRBD1; CDR3nt: TGTGCCAGCAGCCGGACAGGGACCTTGCGGGCGCCCTTCCAAGAGACCCAGTACTTC; CDR3aa: CASSRTGTLRAPFQETQYF
v_gene: TRBV15; abundance: -; len: 14; j_gene: TRBJ2-2; d_gene: TRBD2; CDR3nt: TGTGCCACCAGCGGACTAGTAAACACCGGAGAGATGTTTTTT; CDR3aa: CATSGLVNTGEMFF
v_gene: TRBV28; abundance: many; len: 11; j_gene: TRBJ2-1; d_gene: TRBD2; CDR3nt: TGTGCCAGCAGTTTGCGGGAGAAGCAGTTCTTC; CDR3aa: CASSLREKQFF
v_gene: TRBV4-1; abundance: many; len: 15; j_gene: TRBJ2-1; d_gene: -; CDR3nt: TGCGCCAGCAGCCAAGAAGGCAAATCCTACAATGAGCAGTTCTTC; CDR3aa: CASSQEGKSYNEQFF
v_gene: TRBV5-1; abundance: -; len: 15; j_gene: TRBJ2-3; d_gene: TRBD2; CDR3nt: TGCGCCAGCAGTCGAGCGGGAGCAAGACAAGATACGCAGTATTTT; CDR3aa: CASSRAGARQDTQYF
v_gene: TRBV20-1; abundance: many; len: 17; j_gene: TRBJ2-2; d_gene: TRBD1; CDR3nt: TGCAGTGCTAGCGGCTTGGGACAGGGTACGAACACCGGGGAGCTGTTTTTT; CDR3aa: CSASGLGQGTNTGELFF
v_gene: TRBV18; abundance: many; len: 12; j_gene: TRBJ1-1; d_gene: -; CDR3nt: TGTGCCAGCTCCGGCCCGGGCGGTGAAGCTTTCTTT; CDR3aa: CASSGPGGEAFF
v_gene: TRBV6-1; abundance: many; len: 14; j_gene: TRBJ1-3; d_gene: -; CDR3nt: TGTGCCAGCAAACTGAGGATGGCTGGAAACACCATATATTTT; CDR3aa: CASKLRMAGNTIYF
v_gene: TRBV30; abundance: -; len: 12; j_gene: TRBJ1-2; d_gene: -; CDR3nt: TGTGCCTGGATTCGGGATGGTTATGGCTACACCTTC; CDR3aa: CAWIRDGYGYTF
v_gene: TRBV6-1; abundance: many; len: 15; j_gene: TRBJ1-5; d_gene: -; CDR3nt: TGTGCCAGCAAAAGGGGTCCTTATAGCAATCAGCCCCAGCATTTT; CDR3aa: CASKRGPYSNQPQHF
v_gene: TRBV4-3; abundance: few; len: 16; j_gene: TRBJ2-1; d_gene: TRBD1; CDR3nt: TGCGCCAGCAGCCGCCCCGGGCAGGGGGCCGACAATGAGCAGTTCTTC; CDR3aa: CASSRPGQGADNEQFF
v_gene: TRBV19; abundance: few; len: 16; j_gene: TRBJ2-1; d_gene: TRBD1; CDR3nt: TGTGCCAGTACTTTAACACCGGGACAGGGATACAATGAGCAGTTCTTC; CDR3aa: CASTLTPGQGYNEQFF
v_gene: TRBV3-1; abundance: -; len: 16; j_gene: TRBJ2-7; d_gene: TRBD2; CDR3nt: TGTGCCAGCACCCCCGCCGGGCTAGCGGGAGCCGATGAGCAGTACTTC; CDR3aa: CASTPAGLAGADEQYF
v_gene: TRBV2; abundance: few; len: 15; j_gene: TRBJ1-3; d_gene: -; CDR3nt: TGTGCCAGCAGCCTGCCCCAGCAGCCCGGAACCACCATATATTTT; CDR3aa: CASSLPQQPGTTIYF
v_gene: TRBV24-1; abundance: many; len: 15; j_gene: TRBJ2-3; d_gene: -; CDR3nt: TGTGCCACCAGTGAAGGGGAGTATGGGTCAGATACGCAGTATTTT; CDR3aa: CATSEGEYGSDTQYF
v_gene: TRBV27; abundance: -; len: 16; j_gene: TRBJ2-5; d_gene: TRBD2; CDR3nt: TGTGCCAGCAGTCTAGGACTAGCGGATCCGGCGGAGACCCAGTACTTC; CDR3aa: CASSLGLADPAETQYF
v_gene: TRBV28; abundance: many; len: 17; j_gene: TRBJ2-1; d_gene: -; CDR3nt: TGTGCCACCGGACCCGGACACATCTCGAGCTCCTACAATGAGCAGTTCTTC; CDR3aa: CATGPGHISSSYNEQFF
v_gene: TRBV7-6; abundance: many; len: 16; j_gene: TRBJ2-2; d_gene: -; CDR3nt: TGTGCCAGCAGCTTGGGACGCGCTGAAAACACCGGGGAGCTGTTTTTT; CDR3aa: CASSLGRAENTGELFF
v_gene: TRBV19; abundance: few; len: 15; j_gene: TRBJ2-1; d_gene: -; CDR3nt: TGTGCCAGTAGTATAGAGGCGTTCTCCTACAATGAGCAGTTCTTC; CDR3aa: CASSIEAFSYNEQFF
v_gene: TRBV19; abundance: many; len: 13; j_gene: TRBJ1-5; d_gene: -; CDR3nt: TGTGCCAGTAGTGCCGACAGACTCCAGCCCCAGCATTTT; CDR3aa: CASSADRLQPQHF
v_gene: TRBV7-8; abundance: many; len: 14; j_gene: TRBJ2-7; d_gene: TRBD2; CDR3nt: TGTGCCAGCAGGAGCGGGAGGTTCACCTACGAGCAGTACTTC; CDR3aa: CASRSGRFTYEQYF
v_gene: TRBV5-1; abundance: -; len: 14; j_gene: TRBJ1-2; d_gene: -; CDR3nt: TGCGCCAGCAGTCTGCAGGGGACAACAGATGGCTACACCTTC; CDR3aa: CASSLQGTTDGYTF
v_gene: TRBV12-3/TRBV12-4; abundance: few; len: 12; j_gene: TRBJ1-5; d_gene: -; CDR3nt: TGTGCCAGCAAACGGTCGAGGGAGCCCCAGCATTTT; CDR3aa: CASKRSREPQHF
v_gene: TRBV4-3; abundance: -; len: 15; j_gene: TRBJ1-1; d_gene: -; CDR3nt: TGCGCCAGCAGCCAAGTCGAGTCAGGGGCCACTGAAGCTTTCTTT; CDR3aa: CASSQVESGATEAFF
v_gene: TRBV7-2; abundance: -; len: 14; j_gene: TRBJ2-7; d_gene: TRBD2; CDR3nt: TGTGCCAGCAGCTCCGGGACTAGCGACTACGAGCAGTACTTC; CDR3aa: CASSSGTSDYEQYF
v_gene: TRBV6-2/TRBV6-3; abundance: many; len: 15; j_gene: TRBJ1-2; d_gene: TRBD1; CDR3nt: TGTGCCAGCACTCCGGGACAGGGGTTAATCTATGGCTACACCTTC; CDR3aa: CASTPGQGLIYGYTF
v_gene: TRBV5-5; abundance: few; len: 15; j_gene: TRBJ2-7; d_gene: TRBD2; CDR3nt: TGTGCCAGCAGCTTGGAACTAGCGGCACATACGGAGCAGTACTTC; CDR3aa: CASSLELAAHTEQYF
v_gene: TRBV2; abundance: many; len: 14; j_gene: TRBJ2-1; d_gene: TRBD2; CDR3nt: TGTGCCAGCACCCCCGGGACTACTAGGAATGAGCAGTTCTTC; CDR3aa: CASTPGTTRNEQFF
v_gene: TRBV4-2; abundance: many; len: 13; j_gene: TRBJ2-5; d_gene: -; CDR3nt: TGTGCCAGCAGCCAAGGCCACCAAGAGACCCAGTACTTC; CDR3aa: CASSQGHQETQYF
v_gene: TRBV20-1; abundance: -; len: 15; j_gene: TRBJ1-4; d_gene: -; CDR3nt: TGCAGTGCTAGTCCCCCGAAGTTAGGGAGAGAAAAACTGTTTTTT; CDR3aa: CSASPPKLGREKLFF
v_gene: TRBV19; abundance: -; len: 14; j_gene: TRBJ2-7; d_gene: TRBD2; CDR3nt: TGTGCCAGTAGCTTGAGCGGGAGTCCCTACGAGCAGTACTTC; CDR3aa: CASSLSGSPYEQYF
v_gene: TRBV4-3; abundance: once; len: 17; j_gene: TRBJ2-7; d_gene: -; CDR3nt: TGCGCCAGCAGTGATATCACAGGGCTTCACACCTTCTACGAGCAGTACTTC; CDR3aa: CASSDITGLHTFYEQYF
v_gene: TRBV30; abundance: -; len: 15; j_gene: TRBJ1-2; d_gene: -; CDR3nt: TGTGCCCGGAAATCGGCGGGGCTAAGCAGCAGCGGCTACACCTTC; CDR3aa: CARKSAGLSSSGYTF
v_gene: TRBV19; abundance: many; len: 16; j_gene: TRBJ2-7; d_gene: -; CDR3nt: TGTGCCAGTAGTATGGGGGCAGCCTTATCCTCCTACGAGCAGTACTTC; CDR3aa: CASSMGAALSSYEQYF
v_gene: TRBV15; abundance: many; len: 15; j_gene: TRBJ2-4; d_gene: TRBD2; CDR3nt: TGTGCCACCCGGAGCGGGAGTAACGCCAAAAACATTCAGTACTTC; CDR3aa: CATRSGSNAKNIQYF
v_gene: TRBV3-1; abundance: -; len: 15; j_gene: TRBJ1-1; d_gene: -; CDR3nt: TGTGCCAACAGCCAAGTGTCACAGCGTGGGACTGAAGCTTTCTTT; CDR3aa: CANSQVSQRGTEAFF
v_gene: TRBV6-2/TRBV6-3; abundance: many; len: 14; j_gene: TRBJ2-6; d_gene: -; CDR3nt: TGTGCCAGCACGGGGCCCTCTGGGGCCAACGTCCTGACTTTC; CDR3aa: CASTGPSGANVLTF